This TCR beta chain was sequenced in a study of naive and memory T cell subsets. Study-level points and caveats: Both skin biopsy types reportedly yielded TCRs, tuberculin sites far more. Tuberculin site TCR excess was interpreted as type IV hypersensitivity infiltration. Potentially, T cell activation and differentiation skew this RNA-based measurement.

Treatment given: skin biopsy from PPD injection site in Mantoux-positive individual. An oligonucleotide containing a UMI was ligated to the 3' end of TCR cDNA. Ligated cDNA underwent four rounds of PCR with nested alpha and beta constant region primers and SP2. TCRdb reprocessed the UMI-ligation and nested PCR reads via MiXCR and lists one record per CDR3 protein. The data hold some 40,000 distinct CDR3 sequences, with 11% observed a single time. Losses at the gene ends were 0 bases for V and 7 bases for J; bases not matched to a gene: 11. The germline gives CDR1 SGHNT, CDR2 YYREEE (reference sequence). The CDR3 loop spans 17 amino acids. A note on this clonotype: The antigen remains unidentified.

V and J are TRBV5-4 and TRBJ2-1; TRBD2 matches at 9 bases. This receptor was identified in an adult in good health. The specimen comprised skin, sampled from a tuberculin skin test site. The CDR3 DNA reads TGTGCCAGCAGCTTGGGACTAGGTAGCGGGAGTCGGAATGAGCAGTTCTTC. This translates into CASSLGLGSGSRNEQFF.